This T cell receptor (beta chain) was found in a study of shared clonotypes between healthy human individuals. Of note for this clone: Its antigen is currently unknown.

CD8 memory combined CD45RO+ cells with CCR7-negative CD45RA+ TemRA cells. The CDR3 runs to 15 residues. The V segment lost 4 bases and the J segment 2 bases; nucleotides outside the gene matches: 2. Germline loops: CDR1 MDHEN, CDR2 SYDVKM. Assay: immunoSEQ multiplex PCR; the TCRdb copy retains only in-frame clones and omits some. This sample carries approximately 350,000 clones, about 97% of them seen once, and the ten largest clones take 0.25% to 0.35%. Study-level points and caveats: Generation probability values for non-shared clonotypes were lower than those for clonotypes shared by all four donors. What naive subsets generally showed was a larger estimated richness than memory subsets showed. A few donors had around 5.2% of their naive CD4 clonotypes in common.

Sequenced material: memory CD8+ T cells sorted from blood. Subset meaning: CD45RO+ cells pooled with CCR7-negative TemRA cells. This rearrangement joins TRBV28 to TRBJ2-5; 12 nucleotides agree with TRBD2. This TCR was recovered from a man aged 25-40 years in good health. CDR3 amino acids: CASSYLAGGQETQYF. The CDR3 DNA is TGTGCCAGCAGTTACCTAGCGGGAGGGCAAGAGACCCAGTACTTC. The complete variable domain, with remaining parts taken from reference TRBV28 and TRBJ2-5, reads DVKVTQSSRYLVKRTGEKVFLECVQDMDHENMFWYRQDPGLGLRLIYFSYDVKMKEKGDIPEGYSVSREKKERFSLILESASTNQTSMYLCASSYLAGGQETQYFGPGTRLLVL.